These T cell receptor beta chains were read from a single sample in a study of blood T cell repertoires in COVID-19. Sequencing used immunoSEQ multiplex PCR; TCRdb keeps in-frame clones, though not all of them. The data hold 270,000 or so clones, with about nine tenths observed a single time. The material sequenced was peripheral blood. All receptors come from a woman in her thirties with active or convalescent COVID-19. The CDR3 runs from the conserved cysteine through the conserved F or W. Each record gives: V gene, J gene, clone size, D gene, CDR3 length, CDR3 DNA, CDR3 protein. D genes are given only for firm matches. Clone size, where shown, is once, few, many, or a class for clones that have expanded.

v_gene: TRBV18
j_gene: TRBJ2-4
abundance: NA
d_gene: TRBD2
len: 19
CDR3nt: TGTGCCAGCTCCCCGGGACTAGCGGGGGCCATGATAGCCAAAAACATTCAGTACTTC
CDR3aa: CASSPGLAGAMIAKNIQYF

v_gene: TRBV5-8
j_gene: TRBJ1-3
abundance: NA
d_gene: TRBD1
len: 16
CDR3nt: TGTGCCAGCAGCTCCCCAGGGCAGGGGGCTGGAAACACCATATATTTT
CDR3aa: CASSSPGQGAGNTIYF

v_gene: TRBV3-1/TRBV3-2
j_gene: TRBJ2-3
abundance: NA
d_gene: NA
len: 17
CDR3nt: TGTGCCAGCAGCCAAGGAACTTATGAGGGGGGCACAGATACGCAGTATTTT
CDR3aa: CASSQGTYEGGTDTQYF

v_gene: TRBV2
j_gene: TRBJ2-6
abundance: once
d_gene: NA
len: 15
CDR3nt: TGTGCCAGCAGGGTGGACACTTCTGGGGCCAACGTCCTGACTTTC
CDR3aa: CASRVDTSGANVLTF

v_gene: TRBV7-2
j_gene: TRBJ1-1
abundance: NA
d_gene: NA
len: 15
CDR3nt: TGTGCCAGCAGCCCCCCGGGCAGGGTGGGCACTGAAGCTTTCTTT
CDR3aa: CASSPPGRVGTEAFF

v_gene: TRBV12-3/TRBV12-4
j_gene: TRBJ2-7
abundance: few
d_gene: TRBD1
len: 13
CDR3nt: TGTGCCAGCAGCTGGACAGGGAGCTACGAGCAGTACTTC
CDR3aa: CASSWTGSYEQYF

v_gene: TRBV30
j_gene: TRBJ1-1
abundance: NA
d_gene: NA
len: 13
CDR3nt: TGTGCCTGGAGTAAGGAGGGGGGGACTGAAGCTTTCTTT
CDR3aa: CAWSKEGGTEAFF

v_gene: TRBV6-5
j_gene: TRBJ2-1
abundance: NA
d_gene: TRBD2
len: 14
CDR3nt: TGTGCCAGCAGTTACACGGGGGGGTCCAATGAGCAGTTCTTC
CDR3aa: CASSYTGGSNEQFF

v_gene: TRBV6-5
j_gene: TRBJ2-7
abundance: few
d_gene: NA
len: 11
CDR3nt: TGTGCCAGTACGGGGGCCTACGAGCAGTACTTC
CDR3aa: CASTGAYEQYF

v_gene: TRBV20-1
j_gene: TRBJ1-6
abundance: NA
d_gene: TRBD1
len: 13
CDR3nt: TGCAGTGCTAGTCAGGGGGCGGATTCACCCCTCCACTTT
CDR3aa: CSASQGADSPLHF

v_gene: TRBV7-3
j_gene: TRBJ2-3
abundance: NA
d_gene: NA
len: 15
CDR3nt: TGTGCCAGCAGTCCCGGAGGGGGCTTCACAGATACGCAGTATTTT
CDR3aa: CASSPGGGFTDTQYF

v_gene: TRBV27
j_gene: TRBJ2-7
abundance: NA
d_gene: TRBD1
len: 16
CDR3nt: TGTGCCAGCAGCTCTTCGGCCGGGGACAGGCTATACGAGCAGTACTTC
CDR3aa: CASSSSAGDRLYEQYF

v_gene: TRBV28
j_gene: TRBJ1-1
abundance: NA
d_gene: NA
len: 15
CDR3nt: TGTGCCAGCAGTCCGACGAGCAGAGGGCACGCTGAAGCTTTCTTT
CDR3aa: CASSPTSRGHAEAFF

v_gene: TRBV4-2
j_gene: TRBJ2-1
abundance: NA
d_gene: NA
len: 16
CDR3nt: TGTGCCAGCAGCCAAAAGGGAGGGGGGGAGCACAATGAGCAGTTCTTC
CDR3aa: CASSQKGGGEHNEQFF

v_gene: TRBV29-1
j_gene: TRBJ2-2
abundance: NA
d_gene: TRBD2
len: 13
CDR3nt: TGCAGTGCCGCGGGGGGGCAAGGCGGGGAGCTGTTTTTT
CDR3aa: CSAAGGQGGELFF

v_gene: TRBV3-1/TRBV3-2
j_gene: TRBJ2-3
abundance: NA
d_gene: TRBD2
len: 16
CDR3nt: TGTGCCAGCAGCCCCGGGACTAGCGGGGGTATGGGTACGCAGTATTTT
CDR3aa: CASSPGTSGGMGTQYF

v_gene: TRBV2
j_gene: TRBJ2-5
abundance: NA
d_gene: TRBD2
len: 14
CDR3nt: TGTGCCAGCAGGGGGGGGTTAGCACAAGAGACCCAGTACTTC
CDR3aa: CASRGGLAQETQYF

v_gene: TRBV30
j_gene: TRBJ1-1
abundance: NA
d_gene: NA
len: 13
CDR3nt: TGTGCCTGGAGCTGGCTCGCTCACACTGAAGCTTTCTTT
CDR3aa: CAWSWLAHTEAFF

v_gene: TRBV2
j_gene: TRBJ1-6
abundance: NA
d_gene: TRBD1
len: 12
CDR3nt: TGTGCCAGCAATAACAGGGGTTCACCCCTCCACTTT
CDR3aa: CASNNRGSPLHF

v_gene: TRBV7-2
j_gene: TRBJ1-3
abundance: NA
d_gene: TRBD1
len: 14
CDR3nt: TGTGCCAGCAGCTGGGACAGCTCTGGAAACACCATATATTTT
CDR3aa: CASSWDSSGNTIYF

v_gene: TRBV29-1
j_gene: TRBJ1-2
abundance: NA
d_gene: TRBD1
len: 15
CDR3nt: TGCAGCGTTGAGACAGGGGGCGCTGGGAACTATGGCTACACCTTC
CDR3aa: CSVETGGAGNYGYTF

v_gene: TRBV5-1
j_gene: TRBJ2-1
abundance: NA
d_gene: TRBD2
len: 15
CDR3nt: TGCGCCAGCAGCTTGGAAGCGGGGGTCTTCCATGAGCAGTTCTTC
CDR3aa: CASSLEAGVFHEQFF

v_gene: TRBV2
j_gene: TRBJ2-3
abundance: NA
d_gene: NA
len: 11
CDR3nt: TGTGCCAGCAGTGAATCTGATACGCAGTATTTT
CDR3aa: CASSESDTQYF

v_gene: TRBV27
j_gene: TRBJ1-2
abundance: NA
d_gene: TRBD1
len: 13
CDR3nt: TGTGCCAGCAGCCCACTCGACAGGGTGCTCTACACCTTC
CDR3aa: CASSPLDRVLYTF

v_gene: TRBV5-4
j_gene: TRBJ1-6
abundance: NA
d_gene: TRBD1
len: 14
CDR3nt: TGTGCCAGCAGCTTGGGGGACAGGGATTCACCCCTCCACTTT
CDR3aa: CASSLGDRDSPLHF

v_gene: TRBV4-3
j_gene: TRBJ1-1
abundance: once
d_gene: TRBD1
len: 16
CDR3nt: TGCGCCAGCAGCCAAGGGGACAGGGAGTTTAACACTGAAGCTTTCTTT
CDR3aa: CASSQGDREFNTEAFF

v_gene: TRBV7-2
j_gene: TRBJ1-6
abundance: NA
d_gene: TRBD1
len: 15
CDR3nt: TGTGCCAGCAGCTTACCCCAGGGGGCGTCTTCACCCCTCCACTTT
CDR3aa: CASSLPQGASSPLHF

v_gene: TRBV6-1
j_gene: TRBJ1-1
abundance: NA
d_gene: NA
len: 13
CDR3nt: TGTGCCAGCAGCTGGGGACAGAACACTGAAGCTTTCTTT
CDR3aa: CASSWGQNTEAFF

v_gene: TRBV28
j_gene: TRBJ2-2
abundance: NA
d_gene: TRBD1
len: 15
CDR3nt: TGTGCCAGCAGTTTAGCTCAGGGGGCGGCGGGGGAGCTGTTTTTT
CDR3aa: CASSLAQGAAGELFF

v_gene: TRBV7-2
j_gene: TRBJ2-1
abundance: NA
d_gene: NA
len: 13
CDR3nt: TGTGCCAGCAGCTCCGTCCCCTACAATGAGCAGTTCTTC
CDR3aa: CASSSVPYNEQFF

v_gene: TRBV27
j_gene: TRBJ1-2
abundance: NA
d_gene: TRBD1
len: 15
CDR3nt: TGTGCCCGTACACAGGGGGCCGAAGCTAACTATGGCTACACCTTC
CDR3aa: CARTQGAEANYGYTF

v_gene: TRBV7-3
j_gene: TRBJ2-1
abundance: once
d_gene: NA
len: 13
CDR3nt: TGTGCCAGCAGCTCTCAACAGGGCAATGAGCAGTTCTTC
CDR3aa: CASSSQQGNEQFF

v_gene: TRBV4-2
j_gene: TRBJ1-1
abundance: NA
d_gene: NA
len: 14
CDR3nt: TGTGCCAGCAGCCCCAGATCAATCAGCGGGGCGGCTTTCTTT
CDR3aa: CASSPRSISGAAFF

v_gene: TRBV7-2
j_gene: TRBJ1-2
abundance: NA
d_gene: NA
len: 13
CDR3nt: TGTGCCAGCAGCTTACCAGGGGCGCCTGGCTACACCTTC
CDR3aa: CASSLPGAPGYTF

v_gene: TRBV19
j_gene: TRBJ2-7
abundance: NA
d_gene: NA
len: 14
CDR3nt: TGTGCCAGTAGTATTAGGGCAGGGACCTACGAGCAGTACTTC
CDR3aa: CASSIRAGTYEQYF

v_gene: TRBV10-3
j_gene: TRBJ1-3
abundance: NA
d_gene: NA
len: 13
CDR3nt: TGTGCCATCAGGGGGGACATTCGAAACACCATATATTTT
CDR3aa: CAIRGDIRNTIYF

v_gene: TRBV30
j_gene: TRBJ1-1
abundance: NA
d_gene: NA
len: 11
CDR3nt: TGTGCCTGGATCCATGGTCTACAAGCTTTCTTT
CDR3aa: CAWIHGLQAFF

v_gene: TRBV29-1
j_gene: TRBJ1-2
abundance: NA
d_gene: TRBD1
len: 14
CDR3nt: TGCAGCGTCCGGACGGGACAGGGGGCGGGTGGCTACACCTTC
CDR3aa: CSVRTGQGAGGYTF

v_gene: TRBV12-3/TRBV12-4
j_gene: TRBJ1-2
abundance: NA
d_gene: NA
len: 11
CDR3nt: TGTGCCAGCAGTTTGACAGAGGGCTACACCTTC
CDR3aa: CASSLTEGYTF

v_gene: TRBV5-6
j_gene: TRBJ1-6
abundance: NA
d_gene: NA
len: 15
CDR3nt: TGTGCCAGCAGCCTCCCGGGAGGTTTTGATTCACCCCTCCACTTT
CDR3aa: CASSLPGGFDSPLHF

v_gene: TRBV2
j_gene: TRBJ1-1
abundance: NA
d_gene: NA
len: 13
CDR3nt: TGTGCCAGCAGTCTTGACAATTTCCTCTTAGCTTTCTTT
CDR3aa: CASSLDNFLLAFF

v_gene: TRBV4-1
j_gene: TRBJ1-6
abundance: NA
d_gene: NA
len: 13
CDR3nt: TGCGCCAGCAGCCAACCAGGGGACTCACCCCTCCACTTT
CDR3aa: CASSQPGDSPLHF

v_gene: TRBV27
j_gene: TRBJ1-2
abundance: NA
d_gene: TRBD1
len: 14
CDR3nt: TGTGCCAGCAGCCTGACAGGGGTTAACTATGGCTACACCTTC
CDR3aa: CASSLTGVNYGYTF

v_gene: TRBV7-3
j_gene: TRBJ1-2
abundance: NA
d_gene: TRBD1
len: 16
CDR3nt: TGTGCCAGCAGCTTAGCGGGACAGGGTCCCTCCTATGGCTACACCTTC
CDR3aa: CASSLAGQGPSYGYTF

v_gene: TRBV14
j_gene: TRBJ1-1
abundance: once
d_gene: NA
len: 13
CDR3nt: TGTGCCAGCAGCCTCAGGCGAGACACTGAAGCTTTCTTT
CDR3aa: CASSLRRDTEAFF

v_gene: TRBV30
j_gene: TRBJ1-6
abundance: NA
d_gene: NA
len: 13
CDR3nt: TGTGCCTGGAAAAGGGGGACTAATTCACCCCTCCACTTT
CDR3aa: CAWKRGTNSPLHF

v_gene: TRBV15
j_gene: TRBJ1-5
abundance: NA
d_gene: NA
len: 14
CDR3nt: TGTGCCACCAGTAACAGACAGCACAATCAGCCCCAGCATTTT
CDR3aa: CATSNRQHNQPQHF

v_gene: TRBV29-1
j_gene: TRBJ1-1
abundance: NA
d_gene: NA
len: 14
CDR3nt: TGCAGCGTTGAAGATCGAGCGCGGAACACTGAAGCTTTCTTT
CDR3aa: CSVEDRARNTEAFF

v_gene: TRBV3-1/TRBV3-2
j_gene: TRBJ2-1
abundance: NA
d_gene: TRBD2
len: 16
CDR3nt: TGTGCCAGCAGCCAAGTAGGGCGGGGGGCCTACAATGAGCAGTTCTTC
CDR3aa: CASSQVGRGAYNEQFF

v_gene: TRBV5-4
j_gene: TRBJ2-5
abundance: once
d_gene: NA
len: 17
CDR3nt: TGTGCCAGCAGCTTGGGGATCACAGGGAGCCGGCCGGAGACCCAGTACTTC
CDR3aa: CASSLGITGSRPETQYF

v_gene: TRBV19
j_gene: TRBJ2-1
abundance: few
d_gene: NA
len: 13
CDR3nt: TGTGCCAGTAGTAGGAGACTTTACAATGAGCAGTTCTTC
CDR3aa: CASSRRLYNEQFF

v_gene: TRBV6-2/TRBV6-3
j_gene: TRBJ2-1
abundance: NA
d_gene: TRBD2
len: 17
CDR3nt: TGTGCCAGCAGTTTACGCCGCCTAGCGGGGGGGTGGGATGAGCAGTTCTTC
CDR3aa: CASSLRRLAGGWDEQFF

v_gene: TRBV2
j_gene: TRBJ1-6
abundance: NA
d_gene: NA
len: 15
CDR3nt: TGTGCCAGCAGTGAATCTCAGGTTATTAATTCACCCCTCCACTTT
CDR3aa: CASSESQVINSPLHF